The subject of this entry is one T cell receptor beta chain. The record originates from a study of blood T cell repertoires in COVID-19. The wider study: Samples representing acute and convalescent COVID-19 were sourced from the United States, Italy and Spain. Nucleic acid was either cDNA or gDNA, and it came from T cells, B-cell-depleted T cells, or PBMCs.

As originally analysed: Reference gene primer amplification gave estimated nucleated cell counts. Libraries were prepared by immunoSEQ multiplex PCR; TCRdb keeps only in-frame clonotypes and omits some of them. V and J calls and clone size are those listed in that table; D and trimming were worked out from the DNA. The profile shows roughly 200,000 clones, 70% to 90% of them singletons. CDR1 and CDR2 from the germline V gene are SGHTA and FQGNSA. The CDR3 is 16 amino acids. V was cut by 2 bases and J by 4 bases, with 18 bases left in between. Sequencing input: peripheral blood. The chain employs TRBV7-2 and TRBJ2-7; D is possibly TRBD2 (5 bases). This TCR derives from a human donor with active or convalescent COVID-19. The donor label of this sample is uncertain. DNA for the CDR3: TGTGCCAGCAGCTTAATCCGAGGGAACGGCGGTTACGAGCAGTACTTC. This sequence encodes CASSLIRGNGGYEQYF.